The sample holds one count of the clone carrying this TCR beta chain. The data stem from a study of T cell changes during pregnancy in multiple sclerosis. Sequencing used immunoSEQ multiplex PCR; TCRdb keeps in-frame clones, though not all of them. The profile shows approximately 88,000 clones, approximately 94% of them singletons. Germline trimming cut 4 bases from V and 4 bases from J; bases unmatched to any gene: 10. Germline V CDR1 and CDR2: SEHNR, FQNEAQ (reference sequence). The CDR3 has 17 residues. The chain combines TRBV7-9 with TRBJ2-3; TRBD1 matches 11 bases. This receptor was identified in a female donor with multiple sclerosis, enrolled in a pregnancy study. The input for sequencing was peripheral blood, taken in the third trimester of pregnancy. The CDR3 bases are TGTGCCAGCAGCTCGCCTGCCGGACAGGGGGCATCAGATACGCAGTATTTT. Translated, it gives CASSSPAGQGASDTQYF.